This paragraph reports one T cell receptor (beta chain). The table came from immunoSEQ multiplex PCR; TCRdb's copy has only in-frame clones and leaves some out. The sample lists under 130,000 clones, roughly 80% seen once, with under 15% in the top ten. These data are taken from a study of control samples from healthy donors and cancer patients. The sequenced sample was blood. The clonotype was recovered from a woman in her fifties or sixties in good health.

The CDR3 loop reads CASSQSGYDYEQYF. DNA for the CDR3: TGCGCCAGCAGCCAATCAGGGTATGACTACGAGCAGTACTTC. V and J are TRBV4-3 and TRBJ2-7, with D perhaps matching TRBD1 (5 bases). The CDR3 has 14 amino acids. Germline assignment: CDR1 LGHNA and CDR2 YSLEER. Trimming removed 2 bases at V and 3 bases at J, with 11 bases between.